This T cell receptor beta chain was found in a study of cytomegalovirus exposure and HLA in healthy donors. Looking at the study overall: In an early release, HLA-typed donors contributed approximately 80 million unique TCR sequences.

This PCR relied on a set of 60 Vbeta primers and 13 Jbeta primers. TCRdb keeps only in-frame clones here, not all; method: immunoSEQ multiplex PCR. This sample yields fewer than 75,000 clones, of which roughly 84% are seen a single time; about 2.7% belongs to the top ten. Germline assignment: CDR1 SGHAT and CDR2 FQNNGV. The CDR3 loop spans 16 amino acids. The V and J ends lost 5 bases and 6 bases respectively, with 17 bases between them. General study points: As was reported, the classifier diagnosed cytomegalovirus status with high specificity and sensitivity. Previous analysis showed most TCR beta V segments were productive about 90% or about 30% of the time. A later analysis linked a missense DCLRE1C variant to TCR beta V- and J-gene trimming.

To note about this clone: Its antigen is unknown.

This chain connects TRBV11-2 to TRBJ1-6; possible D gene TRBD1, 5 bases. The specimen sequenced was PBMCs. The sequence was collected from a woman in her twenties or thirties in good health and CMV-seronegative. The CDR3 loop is CASSLTGDAFNSPLHF. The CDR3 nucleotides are TGTGCCAGCAGCCTCACGGGGGACGCGTTTAATTCACCCCTCCACTTT.